The 7 T cell receptor beta chains presented below share a single source sample, sequenced in a study of blood T cell repertoires in COVID-19. Using immunoSEQ multiplex PCR, the repertoire was profiled, and TCRdb retains in-frame clones only, with some absent. The sample lists 110,000 to 150,000 clones, about 89% occurring once. Sequenced material: peripheral blood. All receptors come from a man aged 55 to 70 with active or convalescent COVID-19.

This chain joins TRBV5-4 and TRBJ1-6, with TRBD1 matching over 9 bases. The CDR3 has 13 residues. V shed 5 bases and J 11 bases; nucleotides not matched to a gene: 5. Germline CDR1 SGHNT, CDR2 YYREEE (reference sequence). The CDR3 nucleotides are TGTGCCAGCAGGCAACAGGGGGCTACACCCCTCCACTTT. Its translation is CASRQQGATPLHF.

This chain connects TRBV11-2 to TRBJ2-3; TRBD2 matches at 8 bases. The germline V gene encodes CDR1 SGHAT and CDR2 FQNNGV. V was clipped by 5 bases and J by 1 base; unmatched bases: 5. CDR3 size: 15 residues. The CDR3 protein is CASSLTGGGTDTQYF. The CDR3 nucleotides read TGTGCCAGCAGCCTCACCGGGGGGGGCACAGATACGCAGTATTTT.

V and J are TRBV18 and TRBJ1-2; D is possibly TRBD1 (5 bases). Germline loops: CDR1 KGHSH, CDR2 LQKENI. V was pared by 2 bases and J by 7 bases, with 17 bases between. The CDR3 consists of 15 residues. CDR3: CASSPSKGEEGGYTF. In DNA form, the CDR3 reads TGTGCCAGCTCACCATCGAAAGGGGAGGAAGGTGGCTACACCTTC.

The rearrangement joins TRBV19 to TRBJ2-7, with D perhaps matching TRBD1 (5 bases). The CDR3 has 12 amino acids. Germline assignment: CDR1 LNHDA and CDR2 SQIVND (reference sequence). V lost 10 bases, J lost 2 bases, and 12 bases lay in between. DNA for the CDR3: TGTGCCACCAAACAGGCCCCCTACGAGCAGTACTTC. This gives the protein CATKQAPYEQYF. Variable domain in full (rest from reference TRBV19 and TRBJ2-7): DGGITQSPKYLFRKEGQNVTLSCEQNLNHDAMYWYRQDPGQGLRLIYYSQIVNDFQKGDIAEGYSVSREKKESFPLTVTSAQKNPTAFYLCATKQAPYEQYFGPGTRLTVT.

The chain links TRBV6-6 to TRBJ1-5, with D perhaps matching TRBD1 (5 bases). V lost 2 bases to trimming and J lost 7 bases, with 12 bases between them. The CDR3 length is 14 residues. The V gene's germline CDR1 is MNHNY and CDR2 SVGAGI (reference sequence). The CDR3 DNA follows: TGTGCCAGCAGTTACAGGGGAGGTGGGCAGCCCCAGCATTTT. Its protein is CASSYRGGGQPQHF.

CDR3 residues: CASSYSRGWTEAFF. As DNA, the CDR3 is TGTGCCAGCAGTTACAGTAGGGGTTGGACTGAAGCTTTCTTT. This sequence joins TRBV6-2 or TRBV6-3 and TRBJ1-1; a weak D match, TRBD1 (5 bases). V lost 2 bases to trimming and J lost 5 bases, with 12 bases between them. The germline V gene encodes CDR1 MNHEY and CDR2 SVGEGT. The CDR3 is 14 residues long.

V usage is TRBV18 and J usage is TRBJ1-1; 8 bases align to TRBD1. V was clipped by 3 bases and J by 3 bases; unmatched bases: 27. CDR1 is KGHSH and CDR2 is LQKENI in the germline V gene. This CDR3 comprises 22 residues. The CDR3 spells CASSPQSRGRIKIEGYDTEAFF. CDR3 in DNA: TGTGCCAGCTCACCTCAATCCAGGGGGCGCATTAAAATAGAGGGTTATGACACTGAAGCTTTCTTT. Full variable domain (rest looked up from reference TRBV18 and TRBJ1-1): NAGVMQNPRHLVRRRGQEARLRCSPMKGHSHVYWYRQLPEEGLKFMVYLQKENIIDESGMPKERFSAEFPKEGPSILRIQQVVRGDSAAYFCASSPQSRGRIKIEGYDTEAFFGQGTRLTVV.